The present TCR beta chain was sequenced within a study of cytomegalovirus exposure and HLA in healthy donors. Broader study findings: Equally common other TCR beta chains were less clonally expanded than HLA-associated ones, a later analysis found. Earlier analysis found most TCR beta V segments productive about 87% or about 30% of the time. TRBV6-2, TRBV6-3 and some other V segments were unresolvable in 87-base-pair reads.

PCR used 60 Vbeta primers and 13 Jbeta primers. Data came from immunoSEQ multiplex PCR; TCRdb stores just in-frame clones and leaves some out. The sample has about 160,000 clones; around 72% are singletons. As to this clone: What it recognizes is unknown.

The CDR3 loop spans 14 amino acids. The V gene's germline CDR1 is SGHTS and CDR2 YDEGEE. Trimming removed 4 bases from V and 4 bases from J; junction bases left unmatched: 4. The J gene is TRBJ1-1, the V gene TRBV5-8, with 10 bases aligning to TRBD1. Sequencing was done on a sample of PBMCs. The source is a female donor in good health and CMV-seronegative. The CDR3 region is CASSRRTGGTEAFF. The CDR3 DNA sequence: TGTGCCAGCAGCCGCAGGACAGGGGGCACTGAAGCTTTCTTT.